These 25 T cell receptor beta chains were sequenced from one sample in a study of blood T cell repertoires in COVID-19. TCRdb keeps only in-frame clones here, not all; method: immunoSEQ multiplex PCR. Of approximately 220,000 clones detected, 83% appear once; the ten largest clones hold around 3.5%. Sequencing was carried out using PBMCs or T cells enriched from blood (not recorded which). The source is a woman aged 40 to 49 who had been exposed to COVID-19.

This clone has just a few counts. The J gene is TRBJ2-5, the V gene TRBV7-9; a weak D match, TRBD1 (7 bases). The CDR3 is 18 amino acids. CDR1 and CDR2 from the germline V gene are SEHNR and FQNEAQ (reference sequence). Trimming took off 4 bases at V and 4 bases at J, with 25 bases between the two ends. The chain's CDR3 is CASSSPKGQPGGLETQYF. Written as DNA, the CDR3 is TGTGCCAGCAGCTCCCCGAAGGGACAGCCTGGGGGGCTAGAGACCCAGTACTTC.

The sample holds one count of this clone. The chain couples TRBV7-9 to TRBJ2-3, with 12 bases fitting TRBD2. Trimming removed 1 base from V and 5 bases from J; junction bases left unmatched: 7. The CDR3 contains 17 residues. The V gene's germline CDR1 is SEHNR and CDR2 FQNEAQ (reference sequence). This CDR3 reads CASSLGASGGAGDTQYF. The CDR3 nucleotides are TGTGCCAGCAGCTTAGGGGCTAGCGGGGGGGCCGGAGATACGCAGTATTTT.

The V gene is TRBV6-4, the J gene TRBJ2-7; 8 nucleotides align to TRBD1. Germline V gives CDR1 MRHNA, CDR2 SNTAGT. This CDR3 contains 14 residues. J was trimmed by 4 bases and V by 4 bases; bases with no gene match: 6. The CDR3 DNA reads TGTGCCAGCAGTGCAGGACAGGGTCGATACGAGCAGTACTTC. Translation gives CASSAGQGRYEQYF.

The rearrangement links TRBV3-1 (or the pseudogene TRBV3-2) to TRBJ1-5, with TRBD1 as a possible D gene (5 bases). Germline assignment: CDR1 LGHDT and CDR2 YNNKEL (reference sequence). V gave up 0 bases and J gave up 3 bases, with 12 bases separating them. This CDR3 has 16 amino acids. DNA for the CDR3: TGTGCCAGCAGCCAAGATCCGGGGGTGGCCAATCAGCCCCAGCATTTT. Protein product: CASSQDPGVANQPQHF.

V is TRBV19 and J is TRBJ2-3, with 7 bases lining up with TRBD1. V trimming: 2 bases; J trimming: 2 bases; junction bases outside the gene matches: 7. CDR3 length: 16 residues. Germline V gene sequence: CDR1 LNHDA, CDR2 SQIVND (reference sequence). CDR3 residues: CASSIRPGTATDTQYF. In DNA form, the CDR3 reads TGTGCCAGTAGTATAAGACCCGGGACAGCCACAGATACGCAGTATTTT.

The rearrangement joins TRBV6-2 or TRBV6-3 to TRBJ1-2; TRBD1 is a possible D gene (5 bases). This CDR3 has 14 amino acids. V dropped 6 bases and J dropped 2 bases, with 13 bases sitting between them. Germline values: CDR1 MNHEY, CDR2 SVGEGT. The CDR3 here is CASSWTRRNYGYTF. For the CDR3, the DNA is TGTGCCAGCAGCTGGACAAGGCGGAACTATGGCTACACCTTC.

J is TRBJ2-3 and V is TRBV5-1; 7 nucleotides line up with TRBD1. The germline V gene has CDR1 SGHRS and CDR2 YFSETQ. The V segment lost 4 bases and the J segment 2 bases; nucleotides outside the gene matches: 10. The CDR3 loop spans 16 amino acids. CDR3 DNA: TGCGCCAGCAGCCCCGGGGCAGGGGGTGCCACAGATACGCAGTATTTT. Its translation is CASSPGAGGATDTQYF.

To note about this clone: Its ends do not fully match the called genes, so a read error is possible. The chain carries TRBV27 and TRBJ2-1, with TRBD2 matching over 11 bases. The CDR3 extends over 12 amino acids. Germline lookup yields CDR1 MNHEY and CDR2 SMNVEV (reference sequence). The CDR3 coding sequence is TGTGCCAGCTCCTTAGCGGGGGGGGTCAGGCTCTTC. Amino acid sequence: CASSLAGGVRLF.

This chain links TRBV4-2 with TRBJ2-7, with D maybe TRBD1 (5 bases). V shed 0 bases and J shed 0 bases, with 9 bases lying between them. This CDR3 has 15 residues. The V gene's germline CDR1 is LGHNA and CDR2 YNFKEQ. The CDR3 region has the DNA TGTGCCAGCAGCCAAGAGGGGCAGGTCTCCTACGAGCAGTACTTC. Translating gives CASSQEGQVSYEQYF.

V gene TRBV7-2 combines with J gene TRBJ2-3, with 10 bases identical to TRBD2. The CDR3 runs to 16 residues. Germline-derived CDR1 and CDR2 are SGHTA and FQGNSA. With 5 bases clipped from V and 2 bases from J, the junction kept 7 bases outside the gene matches. CDR3 amino acids: CASSPNSGGFTDTQYF. The CDR3 DNA reads TGTGCCAGCAGCCCCAATAGCGGGGGGTTCACAGATACGCAGTATTTT.

This sequence joins TRBV6-5 and TRBJ2-3; 9 nucleotides line up with TRBD2. Trimming removed 2 bases from V and 2 bases from J; junction bases left unmatched: 2. Germline V lookup: CDR1 MNHEY, CDR2 SVGAGI. This CDR3 has 15 amino acids. CDR3 DNA: TGTGCCAGCAGTTACACTAGCGGGCTCACAGATACGCAGTATTTT. Translated, it gives CASSYTSGLTDTQYF.

The CDR3 loop reads CASSPSRTGRWNTEAFF. CDR3 bases: TGTGCCAGCAGCCCATCCCGGACAGGGCGGTGGAACACTGAAGCTTTCTTT. V gene TRBV14 combines with J gene TRBJ1-1; 8 positions agree with TRBD1. CDR3 length: 17 amino acids. CDR1 is SGHDN, CDR2 FVKESK, per germline. V lost 4 bases, J lost 1 base, and 11 bases stayed unmatched.

The chain links TRBV30 to TRBJ2-5; D is unresolved. Germline V gene data show CDR1 as GTSNPN and CDR2 as SVGIG (reference sequence). This CDR3 is 12 amino acids long. The V end was cut by 8 bases, the J end by 7 bases, with 17 bases between. The CDR3 here is CAASEYGPTQYF. The DNA for the CDR3 is TGTGCCGCATCCGAGTATGGGCCGACCCAGTACTTC. The full variable domain, rest sourced from reference TRBV30 and TRBJ2-5, is SQTIHQWPATLVQPVGSPLSLECTVEGTSNPNLYWYRQAAGRGLQLLFYSVGIGQISSEVPQNLSASRPQDRQFILSSKKLLLSDSGFYLCAASEYGPTQYFGPGTRLLVL.

This chain links TRBV7-2 with TRBJ2-7; 8 bases fit TRBD2. Per germline, CDR1 SGHTA and CDR2 FQGNSA. This CDR3 is built from 14 residues. The ends lost 1 base at V and 5 bases at J; junction bases unmatched: 4. CDR3 bases: TGTGCCAGCAGCTTAGGGACTAGCAGCCACGAGCAGTACTTC. Translating gives CASSLGTSSHEQYF.

The rearrangement uses TRBV5-1 and TRBJ1-1; 7 bases align to TRBD1. CDR3 length: 15 residues. V was pared by 4 bases and J by 5 bases, with 11 bases of the junction left unmatched. Germline-derived CDR1 and CDR2 are SGHRS and YFSETQ. The CDR3 is CASSNSGGGGTEAFF. The CDR3 DNA follows: TGCGCCAGCAGCAATTCAGGGGGTGGAGGAACTGAAGCTTTCTTT.

The V call is TRBV13, the J call TRBJ1-1; D is uncertain. Germline V gives CDR1 PRHDT, CDR2 FYEKMQ (reference sequence). This CDR3 contains 14 residues. Trimming took off 6 bases at V and 2 bases at J, with 13 bases between the two ends. The CDR3 loop is CASRERTANTEAFF. The DNA of the CDR3 is TGTGCCAGCAGAGAGCGGACGGCTAACACTGAAGCTTTCTTT.

The CDR3 loop is CASTPAGEQFF. The CDR3 DNA reads as TGTGCCAGCACTCCGGCGGGTGAGCAGTTCTTC. The rearrangement links TRBV12-3 or TRBV12-4 to TRBJ2-1, with D possibly being TRBD2 (5 bases). Between the trimmed V and J ends, which lost 7 bases and 9 bases, there was a span of 10 bases. There are 11 residues in the CDR3.

This sequence joins TRBV19 and TRBJ2-1; 14 bases match TRBD2. V shed 4 bases, J shed 2 bases, and the junction held 4 bases outside the gene matches. From germline, CDR1 is LNHDA and CDR2 SQIVND (reference sequence). The CDR3 totals 17 residues. The CDR3 is CASSRGLAGVPYNEQFF. The CDR3 nucleotides read TGTGCCAGTAGTAGGGGACTAGCGGGGGTACCCTACAATGAGCAGTTCTTC.

This chain joins TRBV28 and TRBJ2-3, with D possibly matching TRBD2 (5 bases). V shed 7 bases and J shed 2 bases, with 22 bases lying between them. The CDR3 spans 17 residues. CDR1 is MDHEN and CDR2 is SYDVKM in the germline V gene. The chain's CDR3 is CASTPSDLASFTDTQYF. The CDR3 DNA sequence: TGTGCCAGCACCCCAAGCGACCTGGCTAGCTTCACAGATACGCAGTATTTT.

The chain joins TRBV19 to TRBJ1-2, with D perhaps TRBD1 (5 bases). Trimming pared 4 bases from V and 8 bases from J, leaving 14 bases between. The CDR3 covers 13 residues. CDR1 LNHDA and CDR2 SQIVND come from the germline V gene (reference sequence). The CDR3 protein is CASSKLSGEGYTF. The CDR3 DNA reads as TGTGCCAGTAGTAAACTCTCGGGGGAAGGCTACACCTTC. The full variable domain, its missing parts supplied by reference TRBV19 and TRBJ1-2, is DGGITQSPKYLFRKEGQNVTLSCEQNLNHDAMYWYRQDPGQGLRLIYYSQIVNDFQKGDIAEGYSVSREKKESFPLTVTSAQKNPTAFYLCASSKLSGEGYTFGSGTRLTVV.

The chain is built from TRBV5-4 and TRBJ1-3; the match to TRBD1 covers 8 bases. Germline lookup yields CDR1 SGHNT and CDR2 YYREEE (reference sequence). The CDR3 runs to 18 residues. V trimming: 0 bases; J trimming: 0 bases; junction bases outside the gene matches: 8. The chain's CDR3 is CASSLAPGQAYSGNTIYF. Written as DNA, the CDR3 is TGTGCCAGCAGCTTGGCACCGGGACAGGCTTACTCTGGAAACACCATATATTTT.

This clone was seen once. V is TRBV4-2 and J is TRBJ2-1; 9 positions match TRBD2. V was pared by 3 bases and J by 5 bases, with 8 bases of the junction left unmatched. This CDR3 is 16 amino acids long. Germline V gene data show CDR1 as LGHNA and CDR2 as YNFKEQ. This CDR3 reads CASSHRGVAGDNEQFF. The CDR3 DNA is TGTGCCAGCAGCCATAGAGGGGTAGCGGGGGACAATGAGCAGTTCTTC.

This clone was detected only once. This chain links TRBV25-1 with TRBJ1-2; the D gene is possibly TRBD1 (5 bases). V was trimmed by 1 base and J by 0 bases, leaving 9 bases between them. Germline loops: CDR1 MGHDK, CDR2 SYGVNS. This CDR3 comprises 15 residues. CDR3 region: CASSEWGVSNYGYTF. The CDR3 bases are TGTGCCAGCAGTGAATGGGGGGTTTCTAACTATGGCTACACCTTC.

The rearrangement links TRBV11-2 to TRBJ2-7; no clear D gene. This CDR3 is 12 amino acids long. Germline V CDR1 and CDR2: SGHAT, FQNNGV. The ends were cut back, 3 bases at V and 4 bases at J, with 7 bases in the middle. The CDR3 reads CASSFVSYEQYF. For the CDR3, the DNA is TGTGCCAGCAGCTTTGTTTCTTACGAGCAGTACTTC.

This clone was observed a handful of times. The V call is TRBV19, the J call TRBJ2-1, with 9 bases fitting TRBD1. The V segment lost 10 bases and the J segment 4 bases; nucleotides outside the gene matches: 8. This CDR3 contains 14 residues. Germline lookup yields CDR1 LNHDA and CDR2 SQIVND (reference sequence). CDR3 amino acids: CATRWDRAYNEQFF. Here the CDR3 DNA reads TGTGCCACCCGCTGGGACAGGGCTTACAATGAGCAGTTCTTC.